This is a list of T cell receptor beta chains from one sample in a study of T cell responses to AZD1222 COVID-19 vaccine. This table comes from immunoSEQ multiplex PCR, and its TCRdb copy is limited to in-frame clones, with some not included. The sample has around 120,000 clones, roughly 90% seen once; the top ten hold around 0.96%. The sequencing used peripheral blood, collected on day 0 of AZD1222 vaccination. The receptors derive from an adult in good health. The CDR3 runs from the conserved cysteine through the conserved F or W. Each record gives: J gene, D gene, V gene, clone size, CDR3 protein, CDR3 DNA. D genes are given only for firm matches. A row's size may be missing; if present it is once, few, many or a size class.

>TRBJ2-5|TRBD1|TRBV13|-
CASSFRTGGETQYF
TGTGCCAGCAGCTTTCGGACAGGGGGAGAGACCCAGTACTTC
>TRBJ2-5|-|TRBV7-9|-
CASSSGTLRGETQYF
TGTGCCAGCAGCTCCGGGACTCTCAGGGGAGAGACCCAGTACTTC
>TRBJ1-3|-|TRBV19|-
CASSNKQGGSGNTIYF
TGTGCCAGTAGTAATAAACAGGGCGGCTCTGGAAACACCATATATTTT
>TRBJ1-2|TRBD1|TRBV28|few
CASSPYQGVNGYTF
TGTGCCAGCAGTCCGTATCAGGGGGTGAATGGCTACACCTTC
>TRBJ2-7|-|TRBV27|-
CASTSPRAPFEQYF
TGTGCCAGCACATCCCCCAGGGCGCCGTTCGAGCAGTACTTC
>TRBJ2-7|-|TRBV7-6|once
CASSLEDYRVSSYEQYF
TGTGCCAGCAGCTTAGAGGACTACAGGGTTTCATCCTACGAGCAGTACTTC
>TRBJ1-4|-|TRBV7-9|-
CASSLDSRAKLFF
TGTGCCAGCAGCCTCGACAGCCGTGCAAAACTGTTTTTT
>TRBJ1-1|-|TRBV5-1|-
CASSREPVNTEAFF
TGCGCCAGCAGCCGCGAGCCGGTGAACACTGAAGCTTTCTTT
>TRBJ2-7|TRBD1|TRBV28|-
CASSSLGTEDTYEQYF
TGTGCCAGTTCTTCTTTGGGGACAGAGGATACCTACGAGCAGTACTTC
>TRBJ2-7|-|TRBV10-3|-
CAISPAGLEQYF
TGTGCCATCAGTCCCGCGGGCCTCGAGCAGTACTTC